This TCR beta chain was captured in a study of molecular identifiers for immune sequencing clone quantification. Overall study findings and caveats: Single-cell amounts of spiked Jurkat TCR RNA were reportedly detectable among roughly 950,000 naive cells.

Via MiXCR, TCRdb re-called the PCR reads, giving one row per CDR3 protein. This sample has about 640,000 distinct CDR3 sequences, with about 20% found just once. This clonotype was observed at least ten times. Its antigen is still unknown. The germline V gene has CDR1 MNHEY and CDR2 SVGAGI. CDR3 length: 13 amino acids. The V gene end was trimmed by 5 bases and the J gene end by 10 bases; junction bases not matched to a gene: 6. The clonotype was recovered from a human donor in good health. Some libraries in this study had Jurkat cell RNA spiked in. Sequencing was carried out using naive CD8+ T cells from blood, with Jurkat cell RNA spiked in. Subset defined: FACS-sorted CD8+CD4-CCR7+CD45RA+ naive T cells. V gene TRBV6-5 combines with J gene TRBJ2-1; 9 positions match TRBD2. The CDR3 spells CASSIGSGGEQFF. CDR3 coding DNA: TGTGCCAGCAGTATAGGTAGCGGGGGAGAGCAGTTCTTC.